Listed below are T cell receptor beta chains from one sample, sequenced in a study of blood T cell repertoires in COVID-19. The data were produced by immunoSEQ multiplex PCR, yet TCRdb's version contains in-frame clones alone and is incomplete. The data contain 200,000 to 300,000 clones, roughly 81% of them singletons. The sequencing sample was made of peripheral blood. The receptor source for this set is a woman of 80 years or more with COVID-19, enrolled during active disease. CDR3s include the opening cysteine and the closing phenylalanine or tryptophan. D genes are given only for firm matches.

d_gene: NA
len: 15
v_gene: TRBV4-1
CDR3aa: CASSQGTGGTDTQYF

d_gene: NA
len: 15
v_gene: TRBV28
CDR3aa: CASSSQGIVNTEAFF

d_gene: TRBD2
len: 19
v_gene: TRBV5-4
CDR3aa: CASSLGGLAGGGKNYEQYF

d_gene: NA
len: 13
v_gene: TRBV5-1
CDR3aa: CASRENGNQPQHF

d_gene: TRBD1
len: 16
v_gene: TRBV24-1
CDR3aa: CATSDLAGGLGGELFF

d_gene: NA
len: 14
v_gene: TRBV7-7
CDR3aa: CASSAGQRTDTQYF

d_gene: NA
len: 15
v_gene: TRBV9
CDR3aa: CASTGQPTNTGELFF

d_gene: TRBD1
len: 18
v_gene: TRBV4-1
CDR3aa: CASSQDPPFRRGPTEAFF

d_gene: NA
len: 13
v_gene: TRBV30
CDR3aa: CAWSVWGGSPLHF

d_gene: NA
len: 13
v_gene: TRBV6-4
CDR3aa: CASSPGLGETQYF

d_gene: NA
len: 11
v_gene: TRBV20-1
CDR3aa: CSARDWSEAFF

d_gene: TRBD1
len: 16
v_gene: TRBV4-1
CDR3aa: CASSQGPGQSIHGYTF

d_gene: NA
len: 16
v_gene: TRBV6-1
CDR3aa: CASSETPSRFTDTQYF

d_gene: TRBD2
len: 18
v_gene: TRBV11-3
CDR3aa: CASSLGTSGRGLADTQYF

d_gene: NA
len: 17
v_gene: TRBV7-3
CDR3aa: CASSLTGQGKVRNEQFF

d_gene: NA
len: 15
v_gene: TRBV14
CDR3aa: CASSPLEGANSPLHF

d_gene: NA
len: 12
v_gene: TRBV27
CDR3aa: CASSGTNYGYTF

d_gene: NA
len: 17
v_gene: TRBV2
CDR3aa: CASSGGQVPSGANVLTF

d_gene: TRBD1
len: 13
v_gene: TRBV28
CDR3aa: CASSGGTGREQYF

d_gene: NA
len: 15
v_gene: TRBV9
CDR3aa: CASSVAATSAYEQYF

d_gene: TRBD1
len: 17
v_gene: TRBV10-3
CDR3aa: CAISGSPKGTVDSPLHF

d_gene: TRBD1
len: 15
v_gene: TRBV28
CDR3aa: CASSLGQLYNSPLHF

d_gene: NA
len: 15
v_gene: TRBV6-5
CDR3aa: CASQLGDSDVYGYTF

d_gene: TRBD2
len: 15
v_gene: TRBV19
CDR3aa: CASSISGTTLAEQFF

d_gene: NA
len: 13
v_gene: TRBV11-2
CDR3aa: CASSFKMNTEAFF

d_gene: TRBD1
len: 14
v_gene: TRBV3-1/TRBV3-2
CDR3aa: CASSDRGYGNTIYF

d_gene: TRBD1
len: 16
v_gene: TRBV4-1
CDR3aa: CASSQEKDRAYNEQFF